The clone carrying this TCR beta chain came up many times. Its antigen is undetermined. CAS ≥3, NOSPECS ≥4, moderate-to-severe activity and duration under 3 months marked donors with ophthalmopathy. Reliance was placed on clinical symptoms, serum thyroxine, TRAb, thyroid ultrasound and orbital computed tomography for diagnosis. This entry comes from a study of Graves' ophthalmopathy and Graves' hyperthyroidism. Study-level information: Peripheral blood sampling occurred at initial diagnosis, before any treatment.

Broader study findings: Most expanded thyroid clonotypes above 0.001 frequency also appeared in blood.

Deletions cut 0 bases from V and 8 bases from J, with 2 bases between. The CDR3 is 12 amino acids. Germline CDR1 is SGHNT and CDR2 is YENEEA. RNA transcripts yielded amplified TCR beta CDR3 regions. Second-round multiplex PCR came after a first-round RT-PCR that employed HTBI primers. TCRdb re-called the multiplex PCR reads with MiXCR, one entry per CDR3 protein. Of about 210,000 distinct CDR3 sequences in the sample, approximately 29% were seen once. The specimen was peripheral blood. This receptor was taken from a man between 45 and 60 years old with Graves' ophthalmopathy. The chain carries TRBV11-3 and TRBJ1-6; D ambiguous. The CDR3: CASSLEDSPLHF. The CDR3 region has the DNA TGTGCCAGCAGCTTAGAGGATTCACCCCTCCACTTT.